Shown below are 18 T cell receptor beta chains from a single sample sequenced in a study of blood T cell repertoires in COVID-19. The table came from immunoSEQ multiplex PCR; TCRdb's copy has only in-frame clones and leaves some out. The repertoire holds 200,000 to 250,000 clones, with about 85% as singletons. Sample: peripheral blood. The receptors come from a young man who had recovered from COVID-19.

This rearrangement joins TRBV6-4 to TRBJ1-5, with a weak D call TRBD1 (5 bases). CDR3 length equals 16 residues. Trimming stripped 3 bases from V and 5 bases from J, with 17 bases between. Germline CDR1 MRHNA, CDR2 SNTAGT. The DNA of the CDR3 is TGTGCCAGCAGTGAAAATGCCGGGTTAGGGGATCAGCCCCAGCATTTT. Translated, it gives CASSENAGLGDQPQHF.

The chain combines TRBV11-1 with TRBJ2-7; D might be TRBD2 (6 bases). Germline V gene sequence: CDR1 SGHAT, CDR2 FQDESV (reference sequence). Trimming removed 4 bases from V and 1 base from J, with 8 bases in between. This CDR3 comprises 13 residues. For the CDR3, the DNA is TGTGCCAGCAGCTCGGGGGTTTCCTACGAGCAGTACTTC. It specifies CASSSGVSYEQYF. Supplemented by reference TRBV11-1 and TRBJ2-7, the full variable domain reads EAEVAQSPRYKITEKSQAVAFWCDPISGHATLYWYRQILGQGPELLVQFQDESVVDDSQLPKDRFSAERLKGVDSTLKIQPAELGDSAMYLCASSSGVSYEQYFGPGTRLTVT.

The chain couples TRBV10-3 to TRBJ2-1, with TRBD2 matching 13 bases. The J segment lost 5 bases and the V segment lost 7 bases, leaving 17 bases of the junction unmatched. CDR1 is ENHRY, CDR2 SYGVKD, per germline. The CDR3 is 19 residues long. CDR3: CAITGLAGAGAEKHNEQFF. The CDR3 bases are TGTGCCATCACTGGACTAGCGGGGGCTGGGGCTGAAAAACACAATGAGCAGTTCTTC.

The gene calls are TRBV10-2 and TRBJ1-1; D possibly corresponds to TRBD1 (5 bases). The CDR3 totals 14 residues. V was pared by 5 bases and J by 4 bases, with 14 bases between. Germline V gene lookup returns CDR1 WSHSY and CDR2 SAAADI. The CDR3 reads CASSSGWLSTEAFF. CDR3 DNA sequence: TGCGCCAGCAGTTCAGGGTGGTTAAGCACTGAAGCTTTCTTT.

The chain has TRBV29-1 and TRBJ1-6, with D possibly TRBD1 on 5 matching bases. The germline gives CDR1 SQVTM, CDR2 ANQGSEA. The CDR3 consists of 15 residues. The V gene lost 6 bases and the J gene lost 4 bases, with 16 bases spanning the gap. CDR3 loop: CSVERLDNYNSPLHF. The CDR3, as DNA: TGCAGCGTCGAACGTTTGGACAATTATAATTCACCCCTCCACTTT.

CDR3 residues: CASSEEYRQGWETQYF. The CDR3 nucleotides read TGTGCCAGCAGCGAAGAATACCGGCAGGGGTGGGAGACCCAGTACTTC. V and J are TRBV7-2 and TRBJ2-5; tentatively, D is TRBD1 (6 bases). The CDR3 loop spans 16 amino acids. V shed 5 bases and J shed 5 bases, with 21 bases lying between them. CDR1 and CDR2 (germline): SGHTA, FQGNSA.

The J gene is TRBJ2-7, the V gene TRBV4-1; perhaps TRBD2 as D (5 bases). Between the trimmed V and J ends, which lost 2 bases and 5 bases, there was a span of 13 bases. CDR3 size: 14 residues. Germline V gene sequence: CDR1 MGHRA, CDR2 YSYEKL. CDR3 coding DNA: TGCGCCAGCAGCCAAATGACGGGGATAGACGAGCAGTACTTC. This codes for CASSQMTGIDEQYF.

This chain connects TRBV6-5 to TRBJ2-5; 10 positions agree with TRBD1. J lost 5 bases, V lost 8 bases, and 11 bases had no gene match. The CDR3 spans 15 residues. Germline CDR1 reads MNHEY; CDR2 reads SVGAGI. CDR3 residues: CASSRQGATGETQYF. The DNA for the CDR3 is TGTGCCAGCTCACGACAGGGGGCAACGGGGGAGACCCAGTACTTC.

This chain joins TRBV11-2 and TRBJ1-1, with a weak D call TRBD1 (6 bases). The CDR3 sequence is 14 residues long. The V gene's germline CDR1 is SGHAT and CDR2 FQNNGV. V was pared by 2 bases and J by 7 bases, with 14 bases between. CDR3 sequence reads: CASSLSAGEYEAFF. The DNA of the CDR3 is TGTGCCAGCAGCTTAAGTGCAGGGGAATATGAAGCTTTCTTT. Full variable domain (outside the CDR3, taken from reference TRBV11-2 and TRBJ1-1): EAGVAQSPRYKIIEKRQSVAFWCNPISGHATLYWYQQILGQGPKLLIQFQNNGVVDDSQLPKDRFSAERLKGVDSTLKIQPAKLEDSAVYLCASSLSAGEYEAFFGQGTRLTVV.

The chain recombines TRBV12-3 or TRBV12-4 with TRBJ1-1; maybe TRBD1 (5 bases). The germline V and J ends were trimmed by 6 bases and 8 bases, with 16 bases remaining between them. CDR3 length: 13 residues. CDR3 DNA sequence: TGTGCCAGCAGAGAGTCTGGGGGAGGAGAAGCTTTCTTT. Residues: CASRESGGGEAFF.

V usage is TRBV2 and J usage is TRBJ2-7, with D uncertain. The V gene lost 8 bases and the J gene lost 1 base, with 15 bases spanning the gap. The CDR3 has 14 residues. Germline assignment: CDR1 SNHLY and CDR2 FYNNEI. CDR3 residues: CASAGTERSYEQYV. The CDR3 DNA follows: TGTGCCAGCGCAGGCACAGAGAGATCCTACGAGCAGTACGTC.

This sequence joins TRBV23-1 and TRBJ1-2; perhaps TRBD1 as D (5 bases). TRBV23-1 falls under the ORF class, with uncertain function. This CDR3 contains 16 residues. V was trimmed by 6 bases and J by 0 bases, leaving 17 bases between them. DNA of the CDR3: TGCGCCAGCAGCCAAAGCGGAGGGGAAACTAACTATGGCTACACCTTC. Amino acid sequence: CASSQSGGETNYGYTF.

The V gene is TRBV7-6, the J gene TRBJ2-5; tentatively, D is TRBD2 (6 bases). Trimming took 6 bases from V and 2 from J, leaving 13 bases between them. This CDR3 region has 14 residues. Germline V gene data show CDR1 as SGHVS and CDR2 as FNYEAQ. DNA of the CDR3: TGTGCCAGCAGTTTGACCGGGGGACAAGAGACCCAGTACTTC. Residues: CASSLTGGQETQYF.

CDR3 region: CASSLFPHGGSNQPQHF. Here the CDR3 DNA reads TGTGCCAGCAGCTTATTCCCTCATGGGGGCTCCAATCAGCCCCAGCATTTT. The chain is built from TRBV7-3 and TRBJ1-5; the D gene is possibly TRBD1 (6 bases). This CDR3 has 17 amino acids. Germline values: CDR1 SGHTA, CDR2 FQGTGA. V was pared by 2 bases and J by 3 bases, with 17 bases between. The full variable domain, in which reference TRBV7-3 and TRBJ1-5 provide the parts outside the CDR3, is GAGVSQTPSNKVTEKGKYVELRCDPISGHTALYWYRQSLGQGPEFLIYFQGTGAADDSGLPNDRFFAVRPEGSVSTLKIQRTERGDSAVYLCASSLFPHGGSNQPQHFGDGTRLSIL.

V and J are TRBV19 and TRBJ2-1; 8 bases line up with TRBD1. This CDR3 is built from 14 residues. CDR1 LNHDA and CDR2 SQIVND come from the germline V gene (reference sequence). Losses at the gene ends were 8 bases for V and 5 bases for J; bases not matched to a gene: 8. CDR3 amino acids: CASGRGRIHNEQFF. Here the CDR3 DNA reads TGTGCCAGTGGCAGGGGGCGCATACACAATGAGCAGTTCTTC.

This rearrangement joins TRBV18 to TRBJ1-1; D is possibly TRBD1 (5 bases). The CDR3 is made up of 14 amino acids. Per germline, CDR1 KGHSH and CDR2 LQKENI. V lost 0 bases and J lost 4, with 9 bases in between. The chain's CDR3 is CASSPPGGSTEAFF. The CDR3 bases are TGTGCCAGCTCACCACCGGGGGGTAGCACTGAAGCTTTCTTT.

V gene TRBV7-2 combines with J gene TRBJ2-2, with 9 bases aligning to TRBD2. J was trimmed by 4 bases and V by 2 bases; bases with no gene match: 8. The CDR3 runs 17 residues. CDR1 is SGHTA and CDR2 is FQGNSA in the germline V gene. For the CDR3, the DNA is TGTGCCAGCAGCTTAATAGCTAGCGGGGTTGGCACCGGGGAGCTGTTTTTT. Residues: CASSLIASGVGTGELFF.

The genes are TRBV5-6 and TRBJ1-5; D uncertain. V lost 1 base, J lost 0 bases, and 8 bases lay in between. Germline CDR1 is SGHDT and CDR2 is YYEEEE. The CDR3 contains 15 residues. The CDR3 DNA sequence: TGTGCCAGCAGCTTGACAGCTTATAGCAATCAGCCCCAGCATTTT. It translates to CASSLTAYSNQPQHF. Supplemented by reference TRBV5-6 and TRBJ1-5, the full variable domain reads DAGVTQSPTHLIKTRGQQVTLRCSPKSGHDTVSWYQQALGQGPQFIFQYYEEEERQRGNFPDRFSGHQFPNYSSELNVNALLLGDSALYLCASSLTAYSNQPQHFGDGTRLSIL.